This T cell receptor beta chain is from a study of response to subunit inactivated influenza vaccine. One entry per CDR3 protein, called by TCRdb with MiXCR from the RT-PCR reads. The sample holds 450,000 to 500,000 distinct CDR3 sequences, 10% to 11% seen once. This receptor was identified in a man in his fifties who received an inactivated influenza vaccine. Specimen: PBMCs from blood, collected roughly 47 days after vaccination.

The CDR3 nucleotides are TGTGCCAGCAGAACACAGGGATACGAGCAGTACTTC. It is translated as CASRTQGYEQYF. The rearrangement joins TRBV2 to TRBJ2-7; a possible D gene is TRBD1 (6 bases). The germline gives CDR1 SNHLY, CDR2 FYNNEI. The CDR3 totals 12 residues. V gave up 6 bases and J gave up 4 bases, with 10 bases separating them.